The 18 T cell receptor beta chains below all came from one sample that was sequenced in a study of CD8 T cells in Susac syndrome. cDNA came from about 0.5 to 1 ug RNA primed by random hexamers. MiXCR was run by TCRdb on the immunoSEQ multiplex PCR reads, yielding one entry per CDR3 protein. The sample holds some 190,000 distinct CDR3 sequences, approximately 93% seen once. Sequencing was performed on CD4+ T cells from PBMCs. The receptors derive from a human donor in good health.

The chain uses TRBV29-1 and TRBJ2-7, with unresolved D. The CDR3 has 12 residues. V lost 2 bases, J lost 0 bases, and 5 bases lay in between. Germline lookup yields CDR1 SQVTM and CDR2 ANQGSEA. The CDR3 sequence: CSVELSSYEQYF. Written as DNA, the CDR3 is TGCAGCGTTGAACTCAGCTCCTACGAGCAGTACTTC.

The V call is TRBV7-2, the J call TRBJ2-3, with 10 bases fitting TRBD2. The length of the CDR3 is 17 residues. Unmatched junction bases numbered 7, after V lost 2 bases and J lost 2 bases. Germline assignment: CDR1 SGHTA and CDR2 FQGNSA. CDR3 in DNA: TGTGCCAGCAGCTTAAACGAGCGGGGGGGATACACAGATACGCAGTATTTT. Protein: CASSLNERGGYTDTQYF.

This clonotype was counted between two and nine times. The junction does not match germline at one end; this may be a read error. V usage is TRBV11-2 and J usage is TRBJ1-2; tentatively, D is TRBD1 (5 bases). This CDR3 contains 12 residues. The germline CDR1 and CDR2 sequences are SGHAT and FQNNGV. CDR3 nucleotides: TGTGCCAGCAGTTTAAGGCAGGGTTCCCTTCGCTTC. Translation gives CASSLRQGSLRF.

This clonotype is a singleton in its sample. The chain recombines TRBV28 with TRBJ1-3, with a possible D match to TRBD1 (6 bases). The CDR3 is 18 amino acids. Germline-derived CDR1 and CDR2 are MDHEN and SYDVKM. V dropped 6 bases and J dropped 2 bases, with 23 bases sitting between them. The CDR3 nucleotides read TGTGCCAGCAGCCGTCAGGGGAAGGGGGAGAGAGCTGGAAACACCATATATTTT. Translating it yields CASSRQGKGERAGNTIYF.

CDR3 nucleotide sequence: TGCAGTGCTCAGACAGGGTTCGAGCAGTACTTC. Its protein is CSAQTGFEQYF. The chain uses TRBV20-1 and TRBJ2-7; 7 bases map to TRBD1. Germline assignment: CDR1 DFQATT and CDR2 SNEGSKA (reference sequence). V trimming: 5 bases; J trimming: 6 bases; junction bases outside the gene matches: 4. This CDR3 is built from 11 residues.

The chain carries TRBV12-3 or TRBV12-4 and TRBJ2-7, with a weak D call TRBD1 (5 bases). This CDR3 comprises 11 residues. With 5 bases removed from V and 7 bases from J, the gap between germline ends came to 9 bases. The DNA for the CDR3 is TGTGCCAGCAGTAAGGGGTTAGAGCAGTACGTC. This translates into CASSKGLEQYV.

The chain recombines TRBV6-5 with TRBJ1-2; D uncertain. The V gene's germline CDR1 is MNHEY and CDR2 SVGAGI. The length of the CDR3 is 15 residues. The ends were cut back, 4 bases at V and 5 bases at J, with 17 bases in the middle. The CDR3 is CASSFSVSGAYGYTF. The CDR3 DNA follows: TGTGCCAGCAGTTTCTCCGTCTCCGGCGCTTATGGCTACACCTTC.

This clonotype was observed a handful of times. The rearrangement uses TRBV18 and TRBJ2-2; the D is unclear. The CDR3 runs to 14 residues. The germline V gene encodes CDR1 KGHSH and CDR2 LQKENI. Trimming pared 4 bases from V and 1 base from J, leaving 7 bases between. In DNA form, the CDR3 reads TGTGCCAGCTCACTGACGGTGAACACCGGGGAGCTGTTTTTT. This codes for CASSLTVNTGELFF. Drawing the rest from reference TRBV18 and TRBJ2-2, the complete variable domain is NAGVMQNPRHLVRRRGQEARLRCSPMKGHSHVYWYRQLPEEGLKFMVYLQKENIIDESGMPKERFSAEFPKEGPSILRIQQVVRGDSAAYFCASSLTVNTGELFFGEGSRLTVL.

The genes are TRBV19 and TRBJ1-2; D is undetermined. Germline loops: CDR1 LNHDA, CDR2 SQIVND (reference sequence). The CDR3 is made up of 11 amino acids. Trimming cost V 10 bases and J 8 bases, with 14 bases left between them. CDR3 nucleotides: TGTGCCACCGGCCTGCCGTACGGCTACACCTTC. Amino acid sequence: CATGLPYGYTF.

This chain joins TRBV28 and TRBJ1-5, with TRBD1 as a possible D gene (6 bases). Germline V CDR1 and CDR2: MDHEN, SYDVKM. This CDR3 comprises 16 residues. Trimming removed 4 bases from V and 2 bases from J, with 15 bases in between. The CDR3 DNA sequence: TGTGCCAGCAGTTCGGGGACACCTGCCGGCAATCAGCCCCAGCATTTT. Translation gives CASSSGTPAGNQPQHF.

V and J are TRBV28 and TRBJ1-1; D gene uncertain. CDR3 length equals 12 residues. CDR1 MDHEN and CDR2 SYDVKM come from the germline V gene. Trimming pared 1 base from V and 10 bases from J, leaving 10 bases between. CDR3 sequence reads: CASSLFGEGAFF. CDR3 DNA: TGTGCCAGCAGTTTATTTGGGGAAGGAGCTTTCTTT.

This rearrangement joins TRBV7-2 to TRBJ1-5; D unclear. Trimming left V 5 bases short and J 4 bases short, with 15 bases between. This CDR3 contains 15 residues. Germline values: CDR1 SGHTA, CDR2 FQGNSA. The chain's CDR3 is CASSEGPIGNQPQHF. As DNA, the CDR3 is TGTGCCAGCAGCGAGGGCCCTATCGGGAATCAGCCCCAGCATTTT.

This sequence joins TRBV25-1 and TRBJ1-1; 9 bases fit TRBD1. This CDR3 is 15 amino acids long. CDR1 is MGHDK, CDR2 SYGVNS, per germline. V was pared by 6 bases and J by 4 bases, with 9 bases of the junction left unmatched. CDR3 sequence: CASRPDRGRGTEAFF. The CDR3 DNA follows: TGTGCCAGCAGACCGGACAGGGGTCGTGGCACTGAAGCTTTCTTT.

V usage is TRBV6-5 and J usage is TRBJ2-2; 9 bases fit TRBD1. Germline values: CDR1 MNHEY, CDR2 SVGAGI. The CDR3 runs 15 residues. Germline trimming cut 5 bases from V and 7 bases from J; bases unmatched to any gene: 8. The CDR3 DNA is TGTGCCAGCAGTAGCCGGACAGGGGTCGACGGGGAGCTGTTTTTT. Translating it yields CASSSRTGVDGELFF.

The CDR3 here is CASSQDSPASGGAFEQFF. The CDR3 nucleotides read TGTGCCAGCAGCCAAGATTCTCCGGCTAGCGGGGGGGCATTTGAGCAGTTCTTC. The V call is TRBV4-2, the J call TRBJ2-1, with 12 bases that match TRBD2. This CDR3 is built from 18 residues. The trim removed 0 bases at V and 9 bases at J, leaving 12 bases unmatched. Germline V CDR1 and CDR2: LGHNA, YNFKEQ.

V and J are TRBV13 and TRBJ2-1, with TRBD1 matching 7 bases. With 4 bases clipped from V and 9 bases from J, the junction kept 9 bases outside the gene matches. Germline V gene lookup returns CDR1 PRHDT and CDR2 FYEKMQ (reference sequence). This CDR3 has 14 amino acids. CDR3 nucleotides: TGTGCCAGCAGCTCCCCAGGGGGATTGGGTGAGCAGTTCTTC. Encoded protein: CASSSPGGLGEQFF.

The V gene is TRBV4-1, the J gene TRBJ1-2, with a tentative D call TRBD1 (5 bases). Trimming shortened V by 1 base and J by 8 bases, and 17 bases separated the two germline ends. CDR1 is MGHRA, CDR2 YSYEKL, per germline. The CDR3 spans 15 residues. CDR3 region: CASSQAGAQVLGYTF. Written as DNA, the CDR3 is TGCGCCAGCAGCCAAGCCGGGGCCCAGGTGCTAGGCTACACCTTC.

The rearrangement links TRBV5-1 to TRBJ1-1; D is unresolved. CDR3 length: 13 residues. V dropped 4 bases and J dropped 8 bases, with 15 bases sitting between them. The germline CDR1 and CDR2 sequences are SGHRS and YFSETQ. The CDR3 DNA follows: TGCGCCAGCAGCCGGTCAGGTTCTCCGGAAGCTTTCTTT. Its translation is CASSRSGSPEAFF.